This T cell receptor (beta chain) was captured in a study of glioma-infiltrating T cells. Germline V lookup: CDR1 MDHEN, CDR2 SYDVKM. CDR3 length equals 13 residues. The V end lost 2 bases, the J end lost 4 bases, and 6 bases lay between the germline ends. TCR alpha and beta CDR3 regions were amplified from RNA using iRepertoire nested multiplex PCR. Input was 100-400 ng of tissue mRNA or PBMC total RNA. TCRdb reprocessed the multiplex PCR reads with MiXCR, giving one entry per CDR3 protein. The table lists about 110,000 distinct CDR3 sequences, approximately 26% of them singletons. Study-level results: Tissue and blood shared very few CDR3 sequences. Tissue-blood divergence was below expectation in non-neoplastic patients, above in gliomas.

This clonotype was recorded many times. No antigen is known for it. The V call is TRBV28, the J call TRBJ1-5; D not certain. The source of this sequence is a human donor with low-grade glioma or glioblastoma, undergoing nonglioma brain surgery, or in good health (not recorded which). The sequencing input was glioma tissue, nonneoplastic brain tissue, or PBMCs (not recorded which). CDR3 protein: CASSLKGNQPQHF. Written as DNA, the CDR3 is TGTGCCAGCAGTTTAAAGGGAAATCAGCCCCAGCATTTT.